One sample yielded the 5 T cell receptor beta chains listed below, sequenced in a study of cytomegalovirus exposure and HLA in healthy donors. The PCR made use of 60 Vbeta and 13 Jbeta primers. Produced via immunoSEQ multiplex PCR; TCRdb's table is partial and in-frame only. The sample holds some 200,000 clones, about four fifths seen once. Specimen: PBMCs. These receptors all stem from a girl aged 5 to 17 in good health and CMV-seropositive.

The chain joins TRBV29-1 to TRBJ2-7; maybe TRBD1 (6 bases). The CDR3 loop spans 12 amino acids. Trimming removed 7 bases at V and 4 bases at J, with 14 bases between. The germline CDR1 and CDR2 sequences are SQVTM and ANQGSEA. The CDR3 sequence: CSATGLRYEQYF. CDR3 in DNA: TGCAGCGCGACAGGCCTGCGATACGAGCAGTACTTC.

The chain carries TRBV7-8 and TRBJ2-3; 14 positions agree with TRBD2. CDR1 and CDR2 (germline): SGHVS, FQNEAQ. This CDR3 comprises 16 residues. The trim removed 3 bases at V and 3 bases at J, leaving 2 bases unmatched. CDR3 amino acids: CASSFGLAGGTDTQYF. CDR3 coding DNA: TGTGCCAGCAGCTTCGGACTAGCGGGGGGTACAGATACGCAGTATTTT.

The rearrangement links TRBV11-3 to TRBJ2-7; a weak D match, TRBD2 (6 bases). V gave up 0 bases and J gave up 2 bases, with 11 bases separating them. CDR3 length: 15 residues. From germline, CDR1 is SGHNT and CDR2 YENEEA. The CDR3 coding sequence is TGTGCCAGCAGCTTAGAAGGGGCGGGACCCTACGAGCAGTACTTC. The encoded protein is CASSLEGAGPYEQYF.

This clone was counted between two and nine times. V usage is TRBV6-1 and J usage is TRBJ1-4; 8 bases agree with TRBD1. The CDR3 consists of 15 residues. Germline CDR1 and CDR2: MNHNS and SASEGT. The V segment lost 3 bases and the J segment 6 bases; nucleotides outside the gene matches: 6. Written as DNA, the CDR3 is TGTGCCAGCAGTGACCGGGGGACAGGCGATGAAAAACTGTTTTTT. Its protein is CASSDRGTGDEKLFF.

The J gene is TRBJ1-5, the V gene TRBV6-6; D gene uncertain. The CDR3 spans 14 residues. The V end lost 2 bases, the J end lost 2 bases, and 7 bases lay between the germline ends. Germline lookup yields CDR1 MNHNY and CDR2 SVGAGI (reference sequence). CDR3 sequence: CASSYPEGNQPQHF. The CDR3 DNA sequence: TGTGCCAGCAGTTACCCGGAGGGCAATCAGCCCCAGCATTTT.